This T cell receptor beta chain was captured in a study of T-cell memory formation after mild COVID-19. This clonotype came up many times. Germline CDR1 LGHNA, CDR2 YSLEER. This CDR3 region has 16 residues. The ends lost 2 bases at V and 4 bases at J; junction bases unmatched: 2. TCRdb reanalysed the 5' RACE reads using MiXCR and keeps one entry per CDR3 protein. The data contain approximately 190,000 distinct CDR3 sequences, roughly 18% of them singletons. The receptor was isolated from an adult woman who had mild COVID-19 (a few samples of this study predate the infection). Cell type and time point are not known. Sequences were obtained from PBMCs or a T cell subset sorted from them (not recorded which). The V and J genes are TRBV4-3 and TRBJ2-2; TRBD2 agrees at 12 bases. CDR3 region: CASSQRTSGTTGELFF. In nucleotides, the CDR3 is TGCGCCAGCAGCCAACGGACTAGCGGGACCACCGGGGAGCTGTTTTTT.